The 18 T cell receptor beta chains in this list originate from one sample, sequenced in a study of sequential checkpoint blockade in melanoma. Sequencing used immunoSEQ multiplex PCR; TCRdb keeps in-frame clones, though not all of them. The sample holds around 34,000 clones, approximately 82% seen once. As to treatment: randomized to nivolumab then ipilimumab (arm A) or the reverse (arm B). The sequenced sample was CD8+ T cells sorted from blood (inferred from file names), obtained from a patient given nivolumab and ipilimumab in sequence. The receptor set was obtained from a human donor with melanoma.

A word on this clone: One end of the junction is discordant with germline, which a read error may explain. The chain has TRBV2 and TRBJ2-7; a possible D gene is TRBD2 (6 bases). The length of the CDR3 is 10 residues. Germline V gene data show CDR1 as SNHLY and CDR2 as FYNNEI. The CDR3 DNA reads as TGTGCCAGCAGTCAAAGGGACTCCTCATTC. This gives the protein CASSQRDSSF.

The chain employs TRBV2 and TRBJ1-2, with TRBD1 matching over 8 bases. This CDR3 is 16 amino acids long. Per the germline V gene, CDR1 is SNHLY and CDR2 is FYNNEI. Trimming took 6 bases from V and 2 from J; bases not matched to a gene: 11. The CDR3: CASREWRRTGNYGYTF. CDR3 in DNA: TGTGCCAGCAGAGAATGGCGGCGGACAGGGAACTATGGCTACACCTTC.

The rearrangement uses TRBV2 and TRBJ2-7; 7 bases align to TRBD1. J was trimmed by 2 bases and V by 6 bases; bases with no gene match: 1. Germline-derived CDR1 and CDR2 are SNHLY and FYNNEI. This CDR3 is 12 amino acids long. As DNA, the CDR3 is TGTGCCAGCAGGACAGGGACCTACGAGCAGTACTTC. This translates into CASRTGTYEQYF.

The rearrangement joins TRBV6-4 to TRBJ1-1, with 8 positions matching TRBD1. Germline CDR1 MRHNA, CDR2 SNTAGT. There are 14 residues in the CDR3. The V and J ends lost 5 bases and 6 bases, in that order; junction bases with no gene match: 8. The CDR3 nucleotides read TGTGCCAGCAGTCGGGACAGGTACGACTCTGAAGCTTTCTTT. This translates into CASSRDRYDSEAFF.

The V call is TRBV4-3, the J call TRBJ2-7; 11 nucleotides line up with TRBD2. The CDR3 covers 16 residues. Looked up from germline, CDR1 is LGHNA and CDR2 is YSLEER. The trim removed 5 bases at V and 5 bases at J, leaving 11 bases unmatched. CDR3 amino acids: CASSLATSGRIHEQYF. DNA of the CDR3: TGCGCCAGCAGCTTGGCCACTAGCGGGAGAATACACGAGCAGTACTTC.

V usage is TRBV4-1 and J usage is TRBJ2-7; 13 bases agree with TRBD2. Germline trimming cut 3 bases from V and 4 bases from J; bases unmatched to any gene: 12. Germline CDR1 and CDR2: MGHRA and YSYEKL. The CDR3 is made up of 18 amino acids. Written as DNA, the CDR3 is TGCGCCAGCAGCCAGAGGAGCGGACTAGCGGGAGCACTGTACGAGCAGTACTTC. As protein: CASSQRSGLAGALYEQYF.

This clone was seen just once. This rearrangement joins TRBV4-2 to TRBJ1-3; the D gene is possibly TRBD1 (6 bases). Germline assignment: CDR1 LGHNA and CDR2 YNFKEQ. There are 15 residues in the CDR3. The V and J ends lost 0 bases and 4 bases respectively, with 10 bases between them. CDR3 in DNA: TGTGCCAGCAGCCAAGATCCAGGGGAGGGAAACACCATATATTTT. Its translation: CASSQDPGEGNTIYF.

The chain employs TRBV7-9 and TRBJ2-7; 7 bases fit TRBD1. Looked up from germline, CDR1 is SEHNR and CDR2 is FQNEAQ (reference sequence). This CDR3 is 12 amino acids long. Trimming at V came to 4 bases and at J to 5 bases, leaving 2 bases not matched to a gene. The CDR3 region has the DNA TGTGCCAGCAGCTGGACAGGAAACGAGCAGTACTTC. Its protein product is CASSWTGNEQYF.

V and J are TRBV5-1 and TRBJ2-7; 11 nucleotides agree with TRBD2. Germline values: CDR1 SGHRS, CDR2 YFSETQ. The CDR3 covers 17 residues. V lost 0 bases and J lost 1; bases outside the gene matches: 6. The CDR3 reads CASSLVLAGEPSYEQYF. For the CDR3, the DNA is TGCGCCAGCAGCTTGGTACTAGCGGGGGAGCCTTCCTACGAGCAGTACTTC.

The chain links TRBV4-1 to TRBJ1-5; weak D call: TRBD1 (5 bases). The CDR3 covers 17 residues. CDR1 and CDR2 (germline): MGHRA, YSYEKL. V lost 4 bases to trimming and J lost 7 bases, with 23 bases between them. CDR3 nucleotides: TGCGCCAGCAGCCCTTCTGCCGGCCAGGGACTGGAGCAGCCCCAGCATTTT. It codes for CASSPSAGQGLEQPQHF.

This clone has just a few counts. This rearrangement joins TRBV5-6 to TRBJ1-4, with 8 bases identical to TRBD1. This CDR3 has 15 residues. CDR1 is SGHDT, CDR2 YYEEEE, per germline. The J segment lost 6 bases and the V segment lost 4 bases, leaving 8 bases of the junction unmatched. CDR3 in amino acids: CASSLDRGGYEKLFF. CDR3 DNA: TGTGCCAGCAGCCTAGACAGGGGCGGCTATGAAAAACTGTTTTTT.

CDR3 sequence: CASSSLPGTGRDGYTF. CDR3 sequence (DNA): TGTGCCAGCAGCTCCCTGCCAGGGACAGGGAGAGATGGCTACACCTTC. The chain carries TRBV5-6 and TRBJ1-2; 9 bases fit TRBD1. There are 16 residues in the CDR3. Trimming removed 3 bases from V and 6 bases from J; junction bases left unmatched: 12. Germline CDR1 is SGHDT and CDR2 is YYEEEE.

V is TRBV19 and J is TRBJ2-5; D possibly corresponds to TRBD2 (6 bases). Germline lookup yields CDR1 LNHDA and CDR2 SQIVND (reference sequence). There are 17 residues in the CDR3. Trimming shortened V by 7 bases and J by 1 base, and 22 bases separated the two germline ends. The CDR3 DNA is TGTGCCAGTATCTCGCGGGGCACGGATAACCCCCAAGAGACCCAGTACTTC. Translated, it gives CASISRGTDNPQETQYF. Together with reference TRBV19 and TRBJ2-5, the CDR3 gives the full variable domain: DGGITQSPKYLFRKEGQNVTLSCEQNLNHDAMYWYRQDPGQGLRLIYYSQIVNDFQKGDIAEGYSVSREKKESFPLTVTSAQKNPTAFYLCASISRGTDNPQETQYFGPGTRLLVL.

The chain joins TRBV15 to TRBJ2-1; D is ambiguous. Germline V gene lookup returns CDR1 LNHNV and CDR2 YYDKDF (reference sequence). This CDR3 contains 12 residues. The V end was cut by 3 bases, the J end by 7 bases, with 7 bases between. DNA for the CDR3: TGTGCCACCAGCAGGAGCCGGAATGAGCAGTTCTTC. This encodes CATSRSRNEQFF.

V gene TRBV28 combines with J gene TRBJ1-5, with D possibly TRBD1 on 6 matching bases. V dropped 5 bases and J dropped 0 bases, with 11 bases sitting between them. Germline CDR1 reads MDHEN; CDR2 reads SYDVKM. CDR3 length equals 15 residues. The CDR3 region is CASSTDRNSNQPQHF. The CDR3 DNA sequence: TGTGCCAGCAGTACGGACAGAAATAGCAATCAGCCCCAGCATTTT.

With respect to this clone: The CDR3 carries no conserved terminal phenylalanine or tryptophan, so it likely arises from a read error. The gene calls are TRBV9 and TRBJ2-7; 7 positions agree with TRBD2. The junction had 7 bases not matched to a gene; V was cut back by 2 bases and J by 2 bases. Germline V lookup: CDR1 SGDLS, CDR2 YYNGEE. This CDR3 contains 15 residues. DNA of the CDR3: TGTGCCAGCAGCGTCGGAGCGGGACCGGCCTACGAGCAGTACCTC. Its protein product is CASSVGAGPAYEQYL.

The V gene is TRBV14, the J gene TRBJ1-2; D ambiguous. Trimming removed 4 bases at V and 7 bases at J, with 13 bases between. The CDR3 sequence is 13 residues long. In germline, CDR1 is SGHDN, CDR2 FVKESK. CDR3 in DNA: TGTGCCAGCAGCCTCGGACTGAAGAGTGGCTACACCTTC. Its protein product is CASSLGLKSGYTF.

The chain joins TRBV19 to TRBJ2-7, with TRBD1 as a possible D gene (6 bases). The germline gives CDR1 LNHDA, CDR2 SQIVND (reference sequence). There are 13 residues in the CDR3. The V end lost 6 bases, the J end lost 4 bases, and 13 bases lay between the germline ends. CDR3 residues: CASSRDIAYEQYF. DNA for the CDR3: TGTGCCAGTAGCCGGGACATAGCATACGAGCAGTACTTC.